The rows below give T cell receptor beta chains drawn from one sample of a study of tumor and adjacent non-tumor tissue in lung cancer. One entry per CDR3 protein, called by TCRdb with MiXCR from the multiplex PCR reads. The data contain about 80,000 distinct CDR3 sequences, around 70% of them singletons. The source material was lung tumor tissue. The receptors come from a woman aged 40 to 49 with non-small cell lung cancer. The CDR3 runs from the conserved cysteine through the conserved F or W. D genes are given only for firm matches. A row's size may be missing; if present it is once, few, many or a size class.

j_call | d_call | clone_size | v_call | cdr3_nt | cdr3_aa
TRBJ2-5 | TRBD2 | once | TRBV29-1 | TGTATCGTTGAATCCTGGGAGGGTAAAGAGACCCAGTATTTC | CIVESWEGKETQYF
TRBJ1-4 | TRBD1 | many | TRBV6-1 | TGTGCCAGCAGTGAGGGGGACAGGGGTTTTAATGAAAAACTGTTTTTT | CASSEGDRGFNEKLFF
TRBJ2-1 | TRBD2 | many | TRBV7-8 | TGTGCCAGCAGCAGACTAGCGGGGACCTACAATGAGCAGTTCTTC | CASSRLAGTYNEQFF
TRBJ2-6 | TRBD1 | . | TRBV11-2 | TGTGCCAGTAGCGCGAGGACAGGGGGCTCCTCTGGGGCCAGCGTCCTGACTTTC | CASSARTGGSSGASVLTF
TRBJ1-5 | . | many | TRBV29-1 | TGCAGCGTTTCCTTTGGGGGGTTCAATCAGCCCCAGCATTTT | CSVSFGGFNQPQHF
TRBJ1-4 | . | . | TRBV11-2 | TGTGCCAGCAGCCCTCAGGGCAGGGTGCAGGGCGAAAAACTGTTTTTT | CASSPQGRVQGEKLFF
TRBJ1-1 | . | . | TRBV6-1 | TGTACCAGTAGTCGATCAGGAAATAGGGCAAACACTGAAGCTTTCTTT | CTSSRSGNRANTEAFF
TRBJ2-1 | TRBD2 | few | TRBV2 | TGTGCCAGTAGGGCAGGGACTAGCGTATATGAGCAGTTCTTC | CASRAGTSVYEQFF
TRBJ2-5 | TRBD2 | . | TRBV5-4 | TGTGCCAGCAGCTCTAGCGGGAGGGCCAGAGAGACTCAGTACTTC | CASSSSGRARETQYF
TRBJ2-2 | TRBD1 | . | TRBV5-1 | TGCGCCAGCAGCTCGGGACAGCGAAACACCGGGGAGCTGTCTTTT | CASSSGQRNTGELSF
TRBJ2-1 | TRBD2 | . | TRBV5-1 | TGCGCCAGCAGCCCCGGGACTATGATGAATGAGCAATTCTTC | CASSPGTMMNEQFF
TRBJ2-7 | . | . | TRBV11-2 | TGTGCCAGCAGCTTAACCCAGGACGAGCGATATTTC | CASSLTQDERYF
TRBJ1-1 | . | . | TRBV10-3 | TGTACCATCGGAATTTCTCACAACGCTGAAGCTTTCTTT | CTIGISHNAEAFF
TRBJ2-1 | TRBD1 | . | TRBV29-1 | TGCAGCGTTCAAAGACAGGGGTTAGTCCTCTACAATGGGCGCTTCTTC | CSVQRQGLVLYNGRFF
TRBJ1-5 | . | medium-sized | TRBV29-1 | TGCAGCGTTGTATCTGGGTCGGATCAGCCCCAGCATTTT | CSVVSGSDQPQHF
TRBJ2-5 | TRBD1 | . | TRBV5-1 | TGCGCCAGCAGCGCTAACTCACAGGGGGCTGGAGAGACCGAGTACTTC | CASSANSQGAGETEYF
TRBJ1-3 | . | many | TRBV4-1 | TGCGCCAGCAGCCAATCCGTCCTCTCTGGAAACACCATATATTTT | CASSQSVLSGNTIYF
TRBJ2-7 | . | . | TRBV13 | TGTGGCAGCAGCTTAGGGATGGTTTTGTCCGAGCAGTACTTC | CGSSLGMVLSEQYF
TRBJ2-1 | TRBD1 | many | TRBV29-1 | TGCAGCGCCCGGACAGGGCTATTCGATGAGCAGTTCTTC | CSARTGLFDEQFF
TRBJ2-6 | . | . | TRBV9 | TGTGCCAGCACCCTAGGGGGGGTTGACTCTGGGGCCAACGTCCTGACTTTC | CASTLGGVDSGANVLTF
TRBJ2-6 | TRBD2 | . | TRBV5-1 | TGCGCCATCAGCTCGGGGGGAGGCGCTGGGGCCAACGTCCTGACTTTC | CAISSGGGAGANVLTF
TRBJ1-5 | TRBD1 | . | TRBV20-1 | TGCAATGCTTCTTACTGGGACAGGGGCCACGATCAGCCCCAGCATTTT | CNASYWDRGHDQPQHF
TRBJ1-5 | . | . | TRBV5-5 | TGTGCCAGCAGCTTGTCTCCATTAATCAATCGACCCCAGCATTTT | CASSLSPLINRPQHF
TRBJ2-7 | . | . | TRBV6-2/TRBV6-3 | TGTGCCAGCGGTTCCATGGACCTGATAGGGGACGAGCAGTACTTC | CASGSMDLIGDEQYF
TRBJ2-3 | TRBD2 | once | TRBV4-2 | TGTGCCAGCAGCCATGGAGCGGGAGTTAGCATAGATACGCAGTGTTTT | CASSHGAGVSIDTQCF
TRBJ1-2 | . | once | TRBV12-3/TRBV12-4 | TGTGCCAGCAGTGGGTTCGGCTGGGGGAGAGGCTACACCTTC | CASSGFGWGRGYTF
TRBJ1-3 | TRBD1 | . | TRBV6-5 | TGTGACAGCAGTTTTCGGACAGGAAGCTCTGGAAACTCCATATATTTT | CDSSFRTGSSGNSIYF
TRBJ2-7 | TRBD2 | . | TRBV11-2 | TGTTCCAGCAGCTTAGAACTAGCGGGAGGTATCAACGAGCAGTACTTC | CSSSLELAGGINEQYF
TRBJ2-7 | . | . | TRBV20-1 | TGCAGTACTATCCCTGGAGGCTCCTACGAGCGGTACTTC | CSTIPGGSYERYF
TRBJ2-3 | TRBD2 | . | TRBV14 | TGTGCCAGCCAGAAGGGAAGCGGGACTAGCACAGATATGCAGTATTTT | CASQKGSGTSTDMQYF
TRBJ2-2 | . | . | TRBV6-1 | TGTGTCAGCAAGGGGGTGGCGGAAACCGTGGAGCTGTTTTTT | CVSKGVAETVELFF
TRBJ2-7 | . | . | TRBV7-9 | TGTGCCAGCAGCTTATCTTCAGGGTACTATGAGCAGTACTTC | CASSLSSGYYEQYF
TRBJ1-1 | TRBD1 | few | TRBV27 | TGTGCCAGCAGTTCGACAGGGACATTTAACACTGAAGCTTTCTTT | CASSSTGTFNTEAFF
TRBJ1-1 | . | . | TRBV9 | TGTGCAAGCAACCCCGGGGGCCTCGAAGCTTTCTTT | CASNPGGLEAFF